This TCR beta chain was captured in a study of cytomegalovirus exposure and HLA in healthy donors. General study results and limits: With high specificity and sensitivity, the classifier reportedly diagnosed cytomegalovirus status. Association of around 17,000 TCR beta sequences with HLA alleles was found at 0.05 false discovery rate in a later analysis. A missense DCLRE1C variant was associated with V- and J-gene trimming of TCR beta chains in a later analysis, and an independent cohort replicated the association.

Primers for the PCR totalled 60 Vbeta and 13 Jbeta. Under the authors' procedure: Among the unique TCR beta chains that a later analysis counted, about 84 million in all, roughly 9.9 million were shared. The repertoire was sequenced with immunoSEQ multiplex PCR; TCRdb's copy has only in-frame clones and lacks some. The V and J calls and clone size were taken over from that table, and D and trimming were inferred from the DNA. The data contain 120,000 to 150,000 clones, over 80% of them singletons. The CDR3 has 15 residues. Germline CDR1 SGHAT, CDR2 FQNNGV. The V end lost 0 bases, the J end lost 0 bases, and 9 bases lay between the germline ends. With respect to this clone: The antigen remains unidentified.

Sequenced sample: PBMCs. The sequence came from a woman under 40 in good health and CMV-seronegative. This sequence joins TRBV11-2 and TRBJ2-7; no reliable D call. In DNA form, the CDR3 reads TGTGCCAGCAGCTTAGACGAGATTCTCTCCTACGAGCAGTACTTC. As protein: CASSLDEILSYEQYF.